These 11 T cell receptor beta chains originate from one sample sequenced in a study of CD8 T cells in ankylosing spondylitis. From the 5' RACE reads, TCRdb called clonotypes with MiXCR, one entry per CDR3 protein. Here the sample spans about 240,000 distinct CDR3 sequences, 20% to 30% being singletons. Source material: blood, either unsorted or a sorted T cell fraction (not recorded which). The receptors were sampled from a male donor with ankylosing spondylitis or in good health (not recorded which).

This clonotype showed up many times. This chain connects TRBV10-3 to TRBJ2-5, with unresolved D. The V end lost 4 bases, the J end lost 0 bases, and 6 bases lay between the germline ends. This CDR3 contains 13 residues. Germline CDR1 ENHRY, CDR2 SYGVKD. The chain's CDR3 is CAISGDNQETQYF. The DNA of the CDR3 is TGTGCCATCAGTGGAGATAACCAAGAGACCCAGTACTTC.

This chain links TRBV20-1 with TRBJ2-1; 9 nucleotides align to TRBD2. The CDR3 runs 15 residues. Per the germline V gene, CDR1 is DFQATT and CDR2 is SNEGSKA (reference sequence). V trimming: 0 bases; J trimming: 8 bases; junction bases outside the gene matches: 8. The DNA for the CDR3 is TGCAGTGCTAGAGAAGGCCTAGCGGGGATCGATGAGCAGTTCTTC. Protein product: CSAREGLAGIDEQFF.

In its sample, this clonotype was seen many times. V and J are TRBV12-3 or TRBV12-4 and TRBJ2-3; TRBD1 might be the D (5 bases). The V end was cut by 6 bases, the J end by 0 bases, with 16 bases between. The CDR3 runs 16 residues. CDR3 coding DNA: TGTGCCAGCAGCTCCCACAGGATAACTAGCACAGATACGCAGTATTTT. Encoded protein: CASSSHRITSTDTQYF.

This clonotype was found a few times. CDR3 DNA: TGTGCCACCAGTGATCGGACTAGCGGGGGGCCACCCCATGAGCAGTTCTTC. Translating gives CATSDRTSGGPPHEQFF. This chain connects TRBV24-1 to TRBJ2-1, with 14 bases that match TRBD2. The germline V gene has CDR1 KGHDR and CDR2 SFDVKD. The CDR3 loop spans 17 amino acids. With V trimmed by 3 bases and J by 8 bases, 8 bases remained unmatched.

This clonotype was counted ten times or more. The rearrangement joins TRBV20-1 to TRBJ1-5; TRBD1 might be the D (5 bases). Germline V CDR1 and CDR2: DFQATT, SNEGSKA (reference sequence). V was clipped by 4 bases and J by 5 bases, with 9 bases between them. The CDR3 totals 12 residues. CDR3: CSAIRGDQPQHF. The CDR3 DNA is TGCAGTGCTATAAGAGGGGATCAGCCCCAGCATTTT.

The chain combines TRBV4-1 with TRBJ2-6; D unresolved. This CDR3 region has 18 residues. Germline assignment: CDR1 MGHRA and CDR2 YSYEKL. V was cut by 4 bases and J by 4 bases, with 20 bases left in between. The chain's CDR3 is CASSPPYDRPLGANVLTF. CDR3 DNA sequence: TGCGCCAGCAGCCCTCCCTATGACCGACCTCTAGGGGCCAACGTCCTGACTTTC.

This clonotype showed up just once. This chain links TRBV18 with TRBJ2-7; TRBD1 aligns across 8 bases. After removal of 8 bases from V and 1 base from J, the junction contained 10 bases not matched to a gene. Germline CDR1 reads KGHSH; CDR2 reads LQKENI. This CDR3 has 15 residues. The CDR3 coding sequence is TGTGCCAGCCGGGAAGCAGGACAGGGATCCTACGAGCAGTACTTC. This gives the protein CASREAGQGSYEQYF.

This clonotype was detected ten times or more. The genes are TRBV6-5 and TRBJ2-5; D not certain. The CDR3 runs to 13 residues. V dropped 0 bases and J dropped 4 bases, with 6 bases sitting between them. The germline CDR1 and CDR2 sequences are MNHEY and SVGAGI. The CDR3 bases are TGTGCCAGCAGTTACTCAGGCGGAGAGACCCAGTACTTC. Translated, it gives CASSYSGGETQYF.

This clonotype occurred many times. J is TRBJ1-2 and V is TRBV4-1; D perhaps matches TRBD1 (6 bases). Trimming cost V 2 bases and J 4 bases, with 11 bases left between them. This CDR3 comprises 14 residues. In germline, CDR1 is MGHRA, CDR2 YSYEKL. The CDR3 loop is CASSQTGSRYGYTF. The CDR3 coding sequence is TGCGCCAGCAGCCAAACAGGGTCCCGCTATGGCTACACCTTC.

V usage is TRBV29-1 and J usage is TRBJ2-2; the match to TRBD2 covers 11 bases. J gave up 6 bases and V 6 bases, and 6 bases lay outside the gene matches. CDR1 is SQVTM, CDR2 ANQGSEA, per germline. This CDR3 contains 14 residues. The CDR3 here is CSVETSGASGELFF. The DNA for the CDR3 is TGCAGCGTCGAGACTAGCGGGGCTTCCGGGGAGCTGTTTTTT.

This clonotype was counted ten times or more. The rearrangement uses TRBV20-1 and TRBJ2-5; possibly TRBD2 for D (6 bases). Per germline, CDR1 DFQATT and CDR2 SNEGSKA (reference sequence). Trimming pared 3 bases from V and 4 bases from J, leaving 21 bases between. The CDR3 runs to 16 residues. Here the CDR3 DNA reads TGCAGTGCTAGTGCCTCCCCAGCGACTAGTTTAGAGACCCAGTACTTC. Protein: CSASASPATSLETQYF.